What follows are 16 T cell receptor beta chains derived from one specimen sequenced in a study of monozygotic twins with inflammatory bowel disease. TCRdb processed the 5' RACE reads again and assigns one entry to each CDR3 protein, with no DNA. This listing includes 400,000 to 500,000 distinct CDR3 sequences. The sequenced sample consisted of blood. The receptors were gathered from a human donor with ulcerative colitis or Crohn's disease, or a healthy co-twin of an affected twin (not recorded which).

The chain carries TRBV4-1 and TRBJ1-1; absent DNA, TCRdb's TRBD1 call cannot be checked. In germline, CDR1 is MGHRA, CDR2 YSYEKL. The CDR3 is 17 residues long. This chain's CDR3 is CASSQDPYGTGHTEAFF.

This chain uses TRBV7-2 with TRBJ2-7; the D gene TCRdb calls, TRBD2, cannot be checked with no DNA. This CDR3 region has 15 residues. CDR1 and CDR2 from the germline V gene are SGHTA and FQGNSA. CDR3 region: CASSFRGGTNYEQYF.

This chain joins TRBV12-3 or TRBV12-4 and TRBJ1-6; the TRBD1 assignment by TCRdb is unverifiable without DNA. The CDR3 is 15 amino acids. The CDR3 sequence is CASITGPGSNSPLHF.

The CDR3: CASTRDIPGSEQYF. The chain is built from TRBV12-3 or TRBV12-4 and TRBJ2-7; the TCRdb call, TRBD1, lacks DNA for checking. The CDR3 runs to 14 residues.

CDR3: CASSGNGYEQYF. The gene calls are TRBV11-2 and TRBJ2-7. This CDR3 is 12 amino acids long. Germline V gene data show CDR1 as SGHAT and CDR2 as FQNNGV.

The chain has TRBV11-2 and TRBJ1-1; without DNA, the TCRdb call of TRBD1 cannot be checked. The CDR3 extends over 15 amino acids. CDR1 is SGHAT, CDR2 FQNNGV, per germline. This chain's CDR3 is CASGGQGAWNTEAFF.

The V call is TRBV6-2 or TRBV6-3, the J call TRBJ2-7; TCRdb's D call of TRBD1 is untestable without DNA. The CDR3 sequence is 14 residues long. Germline V lookup: CDR1 MNHEY, CDR2 SVGEGT. CDR3: CASTKKEGAYEQYF.

The chain is built from TRBV20-1 and TRBJ2-5; lacking DNA, the TRBD1 call made by TCRdb goes unchecked. CDR1 DFQATT and CDR2 SNEGSKA come from the germline V gene (reference sequence). The CDR3 extends over 14 amino acids. Here the CDR3 reads CSARDLQARETQYF.

The chain links TRBV20-1 to TRBJ1-5. Germline lookup yields CDR1 DFQATT and CDR2 SNEGSKA (reference sequence). CDR3 size: 14 residues. The CDR3 loop is CSARSQFSNQPQHF.

This chain links TRBV4-2 with TRBJ1-2; the D call from TCRdb, TRBD1, cannot be confirmed without DNA. This CDR3 spans 13 amino acids. The germline V gene encodes CDR1 LGHNA and CDR2 YNFKEQ. The CDR3 here is CASSQDRYGHYTF.

The chain uses TRBV7-2 and TRBJ2-3. CDR3 size: 15 residues. Germline V gene lookup returns CDR1 SGHTA and CDR2 FQGNSA. Here the CDR3 reads CASSLEDVSTDTQYF.

The rearrangement uses TRBV20-1 and TRBJ2-3. The CDR3 is made up of 13 amino acids. Germline CDR1 DFQATT, CDR2 SNEGSKA (reference sequence). This CDR3 reads CSANTLVAATQYF.

The chain employs TRBV7-9 and TRBJ2-2; the TRBD2 assignment by TCRdb is unverifiable without DNA. Germline V gene data show CDR1 as SEHNR and CDR2 as FQNEAQ (reference sequence). The CDR3 has 16 residues. CDR3 in amino acids: CASSLILAGVTGELFF.

V usage is TRBV30 and J usage is TRBJ2-7. Germline loops: CDR1 GTSNPN, CDR2 SVGIG (reference sequence). The CDR3 sequence is 14 residues long. The CDR3: CAWNVYGEGYEQYF.

The V and J genes are TRBV10-3 and TRBJ1-1; TCRdb calls TRBD1, which cannot be checked without DNA. The CDR3 covers 15 residues. Germline CDR1 and CDR2: ENHRY and SYGVKD. CDR3 protein: CAISESGGGFSEAFF.

The chain recombines TRBV30 with TRBJ1-6. Germline V gene sequence: CDR1 GTSNPN, CDR2 SVGIG (reference sequence). There are 18 residues in the CDR3. The CDR3: CAWVTGAEYGVYNSPLHF.